The rows below give T cell receptor beta chains drawn from one sample of a study of blood T cell repertoires in COVID-19. Here immunoSEQ multiplex PCR was the method, and the copy in TCRdb shows in-frame clones only, minus some. The repertoire has 35,000 to 50,000 clones, more than 75% of them found once; the top ten carry roughly an eighth. The specimen was peripheral blood. These receptors were collected from a human donor in a cohort sampled during active COVID-19. Both conserved end residues are part of each CDR3.

j_gene	len	v_gene	CDR3aa
TRBJ2-1	12	TRBV10-3	CAIRPRGGEQFF
TRBJ2-3	15	TRBV12-5	CASGFLRQGSDTQYF
TRBJ1-4	16	TRBV7-8	CASSLLQTGTNEKLFF
TRBJ2-7	12	TRBV6-1	CASSEGAYEQYF
TRBJ2-3	15	TRBV14	CASSQAAGSFYTQYF
TRBJ2-1	10	TRBV29-1	CSVQGWEQFF
TRBJ1-3	15	TRBV7-9	CASSRQGEAGNTIYF
TRBJ1-5	15	TRBV6-5	CASTIDRAGNQPQHF
TRBJ2-1	14	TRBV19	CASVGLAGGNEQFF
TRBJ1-1	15	TRBV5-1	CASSEGQIMNTKAFF
TRBJ2-1	16	TRBV11-2	CASSPGTGGSHNEQFF
TRBJ2-2	15	TRBV20-1	CSASLAGGLTGELFF
TRBJ2-2	17	TRBV19	CASSILSGGAWTGELFF
TRBJ1-1	16	TRBV5-1	CASSLRQGSGYTEAFF
TRBJ2-7	15	TRBV7-2	CASSLMTSGGYEQYF
TRBJ2-1	13	TRBV4-1	CASSQQGVYEQFF
TRBJ1-2	13	TRBV5-1	CASGPGQYYGYTF
TRBJ1-2	15	TRBV6-4	CASSDEGRGQYGYTF
TRBJ2-5	17	TRBV9	CASSVGGTSGAQETQYF
TRBJ1-5	16	TRBV19	CASSIAEGSLHQPQHF
TRBJ2-3	15	TRBV15	CATSGTGARTDTQYF
TRBJ1-6	13	TRBV3-1/TRBV3-2	CASSFLSDSPLHF
TRBJ1-3	15	TRBV4-1	CASSQGQTSGNTIYF
TRBJ1-2	12	TRBV3-1/TRBV3-2	CASSQAGGGYTF
TRBJ1-1	15	TRBV5-1	CASSLAGTGGTEAFF
TRBJ2-7	16	TRBV19	CASSKPPGQENYEQYF
TRBJ2-1	16	TRBV2	CASSVERGVSYNEQFF
TRBJ2-6	19	TRBV7-9	CASSLDRGGGASGANVLTF
TRBJ2-1	15	TRBV7-2	CASSSPGLPGNEQFF
TRBJ2-1	17	TRBV4-1	CASSQDQRGAKSVEQFF
TRBJ2-3	15	TRBV10-1	CASSESGGAGDTQYF
TRBJ2-7	15	TRBV9	CASSKGTNPIYEQYF
TRBJ1-3	16	TRBV11-2	CASSLNAIAGGNTIYF
TRBJ2-3	16	TRBV5-6	CASSRAGTAGTDTQYF
TRBJ2-1	14	TRBV11-3	CASSWDRGRNEQFF
TRBJ1-2	12	TRBV9	CASSVNQGGYTF
TRBJ2-5	13	TRBV18	CASSREVQETQYF
TRBJ2-5	15	TRBV6-5	CASSSSGGPGETQYF
TRBJ2-7	16	TRBV29-1	CSVEDGERGATYEQYF
TRBJ1-4	13	TRBV5-4	CASSLKGAEKLFF
TRBJ1-1	13	TRBV6-5	CASRTGMNTEAFF
TRBJ2-2	15	TRBV7-9	CASSYAAAGTGELFF
TRBJ1-1	13	TRBV12-3/TRBV12-4	CASSFGRNTEAFF
TRBJ2-7	15	TRBV3-1/TRBV3-2	CASSQDRIASYEQYF
TRBJ2-5	11	TRBV25-1	CASSAQETQYF
TRBJ2-1	14	TRBV5-1	CASSLGWAGDEQFF
TRBJ1-3	17	TRBV21-1	CASSKEAKREAGNTIYF
TRBJ2-1	11	TRBV12-5	CASGKYQEQFF
TRBJ2-7	15	TRBV9	CASSVAWGVQDEQYF
TRBJ1-2	16	TRBV6-4	CASSAGTGVRGYGYTF
TRBJ2-3	15	TRBV6-5	CAAASGGPSTDTQYF
TRBJ1-2	14	TRBV3-1/TRBV3-2	CASSQGLSNYGYTF
TRBJ1-2	13	TRBV18	CASSPNRGHGYTF
TRBJ1-3	15	TRBV19	CASSSVGAAGNTIYF
TRBJ2-7	15	TRBV19	CASSPLGTGSSEQYF
TRBJ1-1	13	TRBV4-1	CASSRPSGIEAFF
TRBJ1-1	15	TRBV18	CASSPGGRRDTEAFF
TRBJ2-1	13	TRBV11-3	CASSLGARNEQFF
TRBJ1-6	19	TRBV23-1	CASSQSWRPSMMSNSPLHF
TRBJ2-1	12	TRBV19	CASSTQRGARFF